The 26 T cell receptor beta chains below all came from one sample that was sequenced in a study of T cell repertoires in cytomegalovirus infection. No cognate antigen is known for these TCRs. Each CDR3 protein gets one entry after TCRdb re-called the reads with MiXCR. The sample carries tens of thousands of distinct CDR3 sequences, over 15% recorded once. This material consisted of CD8+ T cells from cultured PBMCs, taken from culture after CMV antigen stimulation. These receptors were taken from a human donor in good health (CMV status not recorded). Some clones in this sample may be carry-over from other donors' samples.

This clonotype turned up a few times. The CDR3 here is CASSSPGRTKNIQYF. The CDR3 DNA reads TGTGCCAGCAGTTCCCCGGGACGTACGAAAAACATTCAGTACTTC. The V call is TRBV27, the J call TRBJ2-4; D could derive from TRBD1 or TRBD2 (5 bases each). Trimming pared 4 bases from V and 4 bases from J, leaving 14 bases between. This CDR3 contains 15 residues. Germline V gene data show CDR1 as MNHEY and CDR2 as SMNVEV (reference sequence).

This clonotype was detected only once. The chain carries TRBV28 and TRBJ1-4; D possibly corresponds to TRBD1 (5 bases). The CDR3 covers 16 residues. CDR1 is MDHEN and CDR2 is SYDVKM in the germline V gene. Trimming shortened V by 7 bases and J by 5 bases, and 20 bases separated the two germline ends. The CDR3 region is CASTLLRGGFNEKLFF. The CDR3, as DNA: TGTGCCAGCACTCTCCTTCGGGGCGGGTTCAATGAAAAACTGTTTTTT. Full variable domain (outside the CDR3, taken from reference TRBV28 and TRBJ1-4): DVKVTQSSRYLVKRTGEKVFLECVQDMDHENMFWYRQDPGLGLRLIYFSYDVKMKEKGDIPEGYSVSREKKERFSLILESASTNQTSMYLCASTLLRGGFNEKLFFGSGTQLSVL.

In its sample, this clonotype was seen a few times. V is TRBV6-2 or TRBV6-3 and J is TRBJ2-5; D is possibly TRBD1 (6 bases). The CDR3 sequence is 15 residues long. The V and J ends lost 6 bases and 4 bases respectively, with 18 bases between them. CDR1 MNHEY and CDR2 SVGEGT come from the germline V gene. The CDR3 nucleotides read TGTGCCAGCAGGAGAGCGGCAGGGGTATTAGAGACCCAGTACTTC. Its protein product is CASRRAAGVLETQYF.

This clonotype appeared a few times. V is TRBV7-2 and J is TRBJ2-7; a possible D gene is TRBD1 (6 bases). Deletions cut 0 bases from V and 2 bases from J, with 11 bases between. Germline values: CDR1 SGHTA, CDR2 FQGNSA. CDR3 length equals 15 residues. CDR3 sequence (DNA): TGTGCCAGCAGCTTAGCGGGGGCCTCAACCTACGAGCAGTACTTC. Translating gives CASSLAGASTYEQYF.

This chain joins TRBV6-2 or TRBV6-3 and TRBJ2-1; 9 nucleotides align to TRBD1. The CDR3 has 19 amino acids. Trimming removed 5 bases from V and 8 bases from J; junction bases left unmatched: 22. The germline gives CDR1 MNHEY, CDR2 SVGEGT. The CDR3 region has the DNA TGTGCCAGCAGTCACATATATGGTTATGGGGGACAGGGCGCCGATGAGCAGTTCTTC. Translating gives CASSHIYGYGGQGADEQFF.

The J gene is TRBJ1-6, the V gene TRBV28, with D unresolved. The CDR3 spans 12 residues. V was pared by 7 bases and J by 13 bases, with 14 bases between. Germline CDR1 is MDHEN and CDR2 is SYDVKM. The CDR3 DNA reads TGTGCCAGCACCCCCCCCCGCGGGCCCCTCCACTTT. It codes for CASTPPRGPLHF.

This clonotype has at least ten counts. The gene calls are TRBV7-8 and TRBJ2-7; D is undetermined. The germline V gene encodes CDR1 SGHVS and CDR2 FQNEAQ. This CDR3 has 11 amino acids. The germline V and J ends were trimmed by 2 bases and 3 bases, with 2 bases remaining between them. The CDR3 sequence: CASSLNYEQYF. As DNA, the CDR3 is TGTGCCAGCAGCTTAAACTACGAGCAGTACTTC. The whole variable domain, filled in from reference TRBV7-8 and TRBJ2-7, reads GAGVSQSPRYKVAKRGQDVALRCDPISGHVSLFWYQQALGQGPEFLTYFQNEAQLDKSGLPSDRFFAERPEGSVSTLKIQRTQQEDSAVYLCASSLNYEQYFGPGTRLTVT.

This clonotype turned up a few times. This chain joins TRBV6-1 and TRBJ1-5; 10 nucleotides line up with TRBD1. Losses at the gene ends were 6 bases for V and 2 bases for J; bases not matched to a gene: 10. CDR3 length equals 17 residues. In germline, CDR1 is MNHNS, CDR2 SASEGT. The CDR3 sequence: CASRLWTGGGGNQPQHF. CDR3 nucleotide sequence: TGTGCCAGCAGGCTCTGGACAGGGGGTGGGGGCAATCAGCCCCAGCATTTT.

This clonotype occurred many times. This chain's CDR3 is CASRKPIRGRGRRKLFF. CDR3 bases: TGTGCCAGCCGAAAACCCATTAGGGGTAGGGGGCGCCGAAAACTGTTTTTT. V is TRBV7-8 and J is TRBJ1-4; 7 nucleotides match TRBD1. The CDR3 consists of 17 residues. With 8 bases clipped from V and 10 bases from J, the junction kept 22 bases outside the gene matches. In germline, CDR1 is SGHVS, CDR2 FQNEAQ.

This rearrangement joins TRBV29-1 to TRBJ1-2; D might be TRBD1 (5 bases). The CDR3 has 13 amino acids. The germline V gene encodes CDR1 SQVTM and CDR2 ANQGSEA. V was shortened by 5 bases and J by 4 bases, with 14 bases between the two germline ends. Written as DNA, the CDR3 is TGCAGCGTTCCCGCGGGGGAGGGCTATGGCTACACCTTC. Translated: CSVPAGEGYGYTF. Drawing the rest from reference TRBV29-1 and TRBJ1-2, the complete variable domain is SAVISQKPSRDICQRGTSLTIQCQVDSQVTMMFWYRQQPGQSLTLIATANQGSEATYESGFVIDKFPISRPNLTFSTLTVSNMSPEDSSIYLCSVPAGEGYGYTFGSGTRLTVV.

This clonotype appeared a few times. This chain connects TRBV7-9 to TRBJ2-1; 8 bases are shared with TRBD2. The ends lost 1 base at V and 4 bases at J; junction bases unmatched: 6. This CDR3 spans 16 amino acids. CDR1 SEHNR and CDR2 FQNEAQ come from the germline V gene (reference sequence). CDR3 loop: CASSLVREGPYNEQFF. The CDR3 DNA reads as TGTGCCAGCAGCTTAGTTCGGGAGGGCCCATACAATGAGCAGTTCTTC.

This clonotype has only a few counts. The rearrangement links TRBV9 to TRBJ2-1; 11 bases fit TRBD2. Germline CDR1 and CDR2: SGDLS and YYNGEE. V was clipped by 0 bases and J by 15 bases; unmatched bases: 8. CDR3 length: 14 amino acids. The CDR3 DNA is TGTGCCAGCAGCGTAGGTTCTAGCGGGGGGTTAGGGTTCTTC. Translated: CASSVGSSGGLGFF.

The chain recombines TRBV14 with TRBJ2-1; D could derive from TRBD1 or TRBD2 (6 bases each). From germline, CDR1 is SGHDN and CDR2 FVKESK. The CDR3 runs 17 residues. V lost 0 bases and J lost 2, with 14 bases in between. The CDR3 here is CASSQDGPRGPYNEQFF. As DNA, the CDR3 is TGTGCCAGCAGCCAAGATGGACCCCGGGGGCCCTACAATGAGCAGTTCTTC.

This clonotype occurred many times. The chain is built from TRBV7-9 and TRBJ1-1; D not resolved. V gave up 4 bases and J gave up 7 bases, with 10 bases separating them. CDR1 and CDR2 from the germline V gene are SEHNR and FQNEAQ (reference sequence). CDR3 size: 12 residues. CDR3 region: CASSYFGGEAFF. DNA for the CDR3: TGTGCCAGCAGCTATTTCGGCGGTGAAGCTTTCTTT.

The V gene is TRBV12-3 or TRBV12-4, the J gene TRBJ2-7; D tentatively fits TRBD1 or TRBD2 (5 bases each). The CDR3 consists of 13 residues. Trimming took 4 bases from V and 3 from J, leaving 10 bases between them. The CDR3 nucleotides are TGTGCCAGCAGTTCGGGACGGGGCTACGAGCAGTACTTC. Amino acid sequence: CASSSGRGYEQYF.

This clonotype was seen only a few times. CDR3 in DNA: TGTGCCAGCAGCTCCCCGTTGTTTTCTGGAAACACCATATATTTT. Residues: CASSSPLFSGNTIYF. V and J are TRBV7-9 and TRBJ1-3; D remains ambiguous. Germline lookup yields CDR1 SEHNR and CDR2 FQNEAQ (reference sequence). Trimming left V 4 bases short and J 1 base short, with 11 bases between. The CDR3 totals 15 residues.

V is TRBV7-2 and J is TRBJ2-7; TRBD2 matches at 7 bases. J was trimmed by 2 bases and V by 5 bases; bases with no gene match: 6. Looked up from germline, CDR1 is SGHTA and CDR2 is FQGNSA. The length of the CDR3 is 14 residues. CDR3 nucleotides: TGTGCCAGCAGCCCTGGGACTACTCCCTACGAGCAGTACTTC. Translated, it gives CASSPGTTPYEQYF.

This clonotype was observed at least ten times. V is TRBV27 and J is TRBJ2-3; D might be TRBD2 (6 bases). V lost 4 bases and J lost 7, with 15 bases in between. Looked up from germline, CDR1 is MNHEY and CDR2 is SMNVEV (reference sequence). The CDR3 is made up of 14 amino acids. The CDR3 loop reads CASSSGGGGYTQYF. CDR3 sequence (DNA): TGTGCCAGCAGTTCTGGGGGAGGAGGTTATACGCAGTATTTT.

This clonotype was observed many times. The rearrangement joins TRBV28 to TRBJ2-7, with 8 positions matching TRBD2. CDR3 length: 14 residues. The trim removed 3 bases at V and 4 bases at J, leaving 5 bases unmatched. CDR1 is MDHEN, CDR2 SYDVKM, per germline. CDR3 in DNA: TGTGCCAGCAGTTTCCGCGGGAGGCAGTACGAGCAGTACTTC. It codes for CASSFRGRQYEQYF.

This clonotype has only a few counts. V is TRBV12-3 or TRBV12-4 and J is TRBJ1-2; D is undetermined. Trimming took 5 bases from V and 3 from J, leaving 7 bases between them. The CDR3 runs 12 residues. This chain's CDR3 is CASSDNYYGYTF. The DNA of the CDR3 is TGTGCCAGCAGTGACAATTACTATGGCTACACCTTC.

The rearrangement links TRBV19 to TRBJ2-7; no definite D call. The V and J ends lost 5 bases and 1 base respectively, with 9 bases between them. Germline-derived CDR1 and CDR2 are LNHDA and SQIVND (reference sequence). CDR3 length equals 13 residues. CDR3 region: CASSWTPSYEQYF. The DNA of the CDR3 is TGTGCCAGTAGTTGGACGCCTTCCTACGAGCAGTACTTC.

The V call is TRBV6-2 or TRBV6-3, the J call TRBJ2-5; the D is unclear. The CDR3 sequence is 13 residues long. Germline loops: CDR1 MNHEY, CDR2 SVGEGT. The V and J ends lost 5 bases and 5 bases respectively, with 12 bases between them. The CDR3 nucleotides are TGTGCCAGCAGTCCGACGAGTCATGAGACCCAGTACTTC. This encodes CASSPTSHETQYF.

This clonotype was detected only a few times. J is TRBJ2-5 and V is TRBV28; 7 bases are shared with TRBD2. V dropped 5 bases and J dropped 1; count of bases not matched to a gene: 10. The CDR3 has 16 residues. Per the germline V gene, CDR1 is MDHEN and CDR2 is SYDVKM. The CDR3 reads CASSLKLREAQETQYF. The CDR3 region has the DNA TGTGCCAGCAGTCTAAAACTTCGGGAGGCCCAAGAGACCCAGTACTTC.

The CDR3 DNA is TGTGCCAGCAGTTTACTGGGGCCGAGGGAGCTGTTTTTT. Its translation: CASSLLGPRELFF. V usage is TRBV27 and J usage is TRBJ2-2; weak D call: TRBD1 (5 bases). Germline assignment: CDR1 MNHEY and CDR2 SMNVEV (reference sequence). CDR3 length: 13 residues. Trimming took 2 bases from V and 9 from J, leaving 10 bases between them.

CDR3 protein: CASSFRKNIQYF. As DNA, the CDR3 is TGTGCCAGCAGTTTTCGGAAAAACATTCAGTACTTC. The chain uses TRBV12-3 or TRBV12-4 and TRBJ2-4; D not certain. V was pared by 3 bases and J by 4 bases, with 4 bases between. CDR3 length: 12 amino acids.

This clonotype was counted only a few times. This chain joins TRBV7-9 and TRBJ1-4, with 7 positions matching TRBD1. Germline values: CDR1 SEHNR, CDR2 FQNEAQ (reference sequence). The CDR3 is made up of 17 amino acids. V trimming: 4 bases; J trimming: 7 bases; junction bases outside the gene matches: 15. The CDR3 region is CASSYQGDVTIGEKLFF. CDR3 bases: TGTGCCAGCAGCTACCAGGGGGACGTCACTATAGGTGAAAAACTGTTTTTT. Full variable domain (outside the CDR3, taken from reference TRBV7-9 and TRBJ1-4): DTGVSQNPRHKITKRGQNVTFRCDPISEHNRLYWYRQTLGQGPEFLTYFQNEAQLEKSRLLSDRFSAERPKGSFSTLEIQRTEQGDSAMYLCASSYQGDVTIGEKLFFGSGTQLSVL.